Below, 30 T cell receptor beta chains from the same sample are listed, as sequenced in a study of identical twins. TCRdb re-analysed the 5' RACE reads in MiXCR, keeping a single row per CDR3 protein. Of approximately 600,000 distinct CDR3 sequences listed, around 9.6% are singletons. These records were also assigned to another study, of yellow fever vaccine responses in identical twins.

The source material was PBMCs. These receptors originate from a woman aged 18-35 years in good health.

This clonotype was detected ten times or more. The chain employs TRBV30 and TRBJ2-7, with a weak D call TRBD1 (5 bases). The CDR3 has 12 amino acids. Trimming pared 2 bases from V and 6 bases from J, leaving 11 bases between. In germline, CDR1 is GTSNPN, CDR2 SVGIG (reference sequence). CDR3 in DNA: TGTGCCTGGAGTCGACAGCTGGGCGAGCAGTACTTC. It translates to CAWSRQLGEQYF.

This clonotype was recorded a few times. V gene TRBV29-1 combines with J gene TRBJ2-2; 8 positions agree with TRBD1. V trimming: 3 bases; J trimming: 6 bases; junction bases outside the gene matches: 3. The CDR3 consists of 13 residues. Germline V gene sequence: CDR1 SQVTM, CDR2 ANQGSEA. CDR3 sequence: CSVDRGLSGELFF. In DNA form, the CDR3 reads TGCAGCGTTGACAGGGGGCTATCCGGGGAGCTGTTTTTT.

This clonotype appeared many times. CDR3 nucleotide sequence: TGTGCCACCAGCAGAGCAGTAGGAGAGCAGTTCTTC. Amino acid sequence: CATSRAVGEQFF. The rearrangement joins TRBV15 to TRBJ2-1; no clear D. Trimming stripped 1 base from V and 10 bases from J, with 8 bases between. The CDR3 is made up of 12 amino acids. The germline V gene has CDR1 LNHNV and CDR2 YYDKDF (reference sequence).

In its sample, this clonotype was seen many times. For the CDR3, the DNA is TGTGCCAGCGGACGGGGCATGAACACTGAAGCTTTCTTT. Protein product: CASGRGMNTEAFF. This sequence joins TRBV7-3 and TRBJ1-1; D is perhaps TRBD1 (5 bases). V was trimmed by 8 bases and J by 0 bases, leaving 10 bases between them. The CDR3 loop spans 13 amino acids. Looked up from germline, CDR1 is SGHTA and CDR2 is FQGTGA.

This clonotype has a count of ten or more. This chain connects TRBV10-2 to TRBJ1-1; D not certain. There are 13 residues in the CDR3. From germline, CDR1 is WSHSY and CDR2 SAAADI. V lost 10 bases to trimming and J lost 1 base, with 13 bases between them. The CDR3 is CATAIGRNTEAFF. CDR3 coding DNA: TGCGCCACCGCCATCGGACGGAACACTGAAGCTTTCTTT.

The chain carries TRBV10-1 and TRBJ2-7, with D possibly being TRBD2 (6 bases). With 4 bases removed from V and 6 bases from J, the gap between germline ends came to 19 bases. The CDR3 is made up of 15 amino acids. Germline CDR1 WNHNN, CDR2 SYGVQD (reference sequence). The CDR3 coding sequence is TGCGCCAGCAGTGGGAGGGACCGCGGAGGTAGCGAGCAGTACTTC. Its protein product is CASSGRDRGGSEQYF.

This clonotype came up many times. The chain is built from TRBV2 and TRBJ2-2; D gene uncertain. The V end was cut by 8 bases, the J end by 7 bases, with 20 bases between. This CDR3 spans 15 amino acids. The germline CDR1 and CDR2 sequences are SNHLY and FYNNEI. In DNA form, the CDR3 reads TGTGCCAGCGATAGAACCCAGGAGATGATCGGGGAGCTGTTTTTT. It encodes CASDRTQEMIGELFF.

This clonotype was seen only a few times. The chain recombines TRBV3-1 with TRBJ2-7, with 7 bases lining up with TRBD1. CDR1 and CDR2 from the germline V gene are LGHDT and YNNKEL (reference sequence). The CDR3 length is 13 residues. V was pared by 6 bases and J by 5 bases, with 7 bases of the junction left unmatched. In nucleotides, the CDR3 is TGTGCCAGCAGGCCAACAGGGGTAGACGAGCAGTACTTC. As protein: CASRPTGVDEQYF.

This clonotype was observed many times. V and J are TRBV27 and TRBJ2-1, with D tentatively TRBD2 (6 bases). The germline gives CDR1 MNHEY, CDR2 SMNVEV (reference sequence). Trimming took 1 base from V and 7 from J, leaving 14 bases between them. The CDR3 has 15 residues. In DNA, the CDR3 is TGTGCCAGCAGTTTATTGGCGGGATTGGGGAATGAGCAGTTCTTC. Translation gives CASSLLAGLGNEQFF.

CDR3 coding DNA: TGTGCCAGTGGACTAGCGGGGGCTGATAACACCGGGGAGCTGTTTTTT. It specifies CASGLAGADNTGELFF. This chain links TRBV6-1 with TRBJ2-2, with TRBD2 identical over 13 bases. J gave up 2 bases and V 9 bases, and 6 bases lay outside the gene matches. The CDR3 consists of 16 residues. CDR1 and CDR2 (germline): MNHNS, SASEGT.

This clonotype was recorded a few times. The chain combines TRBV7-6 with TRBJ2-7; 8 positions match TRBD1. Looked up from germline, CDR1 is SGHVS and CDR2 is FNYEAQ. The junction had 8 bases not matched to a gene; V was cut back by 1 base and J by 3 bases. This CDR3 is 16 amino acids long. In DNA form, the CDR3 reads TGTGCCAGCAGCTTAGGCCACAGGGGGTTGAACTACGAGCAGTACTTC. Translated: CASSLGHRGLNYEQYF.

This clonotype was picked up many times. The CDR3 sequence is CASSLDGNTGELFF. The CDR3 DNA reads TGCGCCAGCAGCTTGGACGGTAACACCGGGGAGCTGTTTTTT. The V gene is TRBV5-1, the J gene TRBJ2-2; D call uncertain. Germline CDR1 reads SGHRS; CDR2 reads YFSETQ. This CDR3 is 14 amino acids long. Trimming removed 0 bases at V and 2 bases at J, with 5 bases between.

This clonotype showed up many times. V usage is TRBV5-6 and J usage is TRBJ2-3, with a weak D call TRBD2 (6 bases). The germline gives CDR1 SGHDT, CDR2 YYEEEE. This CDR3 is 16 amino acids long. Trimming took off 5 bases at V and 2 bases at J, with 18 bases between the two ends. The DNA for the CDR3 is TGTGCCAGCAGGGATGGATCCGGGGGATCCACAGATACGCAGTATTTT. Residues: CASRDGSGGSTDTQYF.

This CDR3 is CASTDRREATGGTTNEQFF. The CDR3 DNA follows: TGTGCCAGCACGGATAGACGAGAAGCTACTGGCGGGACGACCAATGAGCAGTTCTTC. This chain joins TRBV2 and TRBJ2-1; D possibly corresponds to TRBD2 (6 bases). Germline V CDR1 and CDR2: SNHLY, FYNNEI. CDR3 length equals 19 residues. Between the trimmed V and J ends, which lost 7 bases and 6 bases, there was a span of 31 bases. Variable domain in full (rest from reference TRBV2 and TRBJ2-1): EPEVTQTPSHQVTQMGQEVILRCVPISNHLYFYWYRQILGQKVEFLVSFYNNEISEKSEIFDDQFSVERPDGSNFTLKIRSTKLEDSAMYFCASTDRREATGGTTNEQFFGPGTRLTVL.

The chain employs TRBV29-1 and TRBJ1-1, with 9 nucleotides matching TRBD1. The CDR3 covers 13 residues. Germline values: CDR1 SQVTM, CDR2 ANQGSEA. The V segment lost 4 bases and the J segment 10 bases; nucleotides outside the gene matches: 10. The CDR3 region is CSVVGQGGSRAFF. Here the CDR3 DNA reads TGCAGCGTTGTGGGACAGGGTGGCTCGCGAGCTTTCTTT.

This chain uses TRBV29-1 with TRBJ1-1, with unresolved D. Trimming cost V 4 bases and J 0 bases, with 6 bases left between them. CDR3 size: 12 residues. Germline CDR1 SQVTM, CDR2 ANQGSEA. CDR3 loop: CSVAHLNTEAFF. The DNA for the CDR3 is TGCAGCGTTGCACACCTGAACACTGAAGCTTTCTTT.

V gene TRBV6-1 combines with J gene TRBJ2-5, with a tentative D call TRBD1 (6 bases). Trimming cost V 1 base and J 2 bases, with 11 bases left between them. The CDR3 runs 15 residues. Germline V gene lookup returns CDR1 MNHNS and CDR2 SASEGT. CDR3: CASSEVRGGQETQYF. CDR3 nucleotide sequence: TGTGCCAGCAGTGAAGTCAGGGGTGGGCAAGAGACCCAGTACTTC.

The CDR3 loop is CASSKDRVWEQYF. CDR3 sequence (DNA): TGTGCCAGCAGCAAGGACAGGGTCTGGGAGCAGTACTTC. The chain combines TRBV11-1 with TRBJ2-7, with 8 bases identical to TRBD1. This CDR3 has 13 amino acids. V lost 5 bases, J lost 7 bases, and 7 bases stayed unmatched. CDR1 is SGHAT and CDR2 is FQDESV in the germline V gene (reference sequence).

The chain couples TRBV6-5 to TRBJ2-7; unclear D gene. Germline CDR1 MNHEY, CDR2 SVGAGI. The ends were cut back, 0 bases at V and 0 bases at J, with 9 bases in the middle. This CDR3 is built from 15 residues. This CDR3 is CASSYSRSNSYEQYF. DNA for the CDR3: TGTGCCAGCAGTTACTCGAGAAGTAACTCCTACGAGCAGTACTTC.

Of note for this clonotype: Germline and junction disagree at one end, which may indicate a read error. The chain combines TRBV12-3 or TRBV12-4 with TRBJ1-5; D unclear. The CDR3 has 13 residues. CDR3 sequence reads: CASRLGSDQPQHF. CDR3 DNA: TGTGCCAGCAGATTAGGGTCTGATCAGCCCCAGCATTTT.

This clonotype was recorded at least ten times. The rearrangement joins TRBV10-3 to TRBJ2-7, with D hard to call. CDR3 size: 14 residues. Germline V gives CDR1 ENHRY, CDR2 SYGVKD. Trimming left V 5 bases short and J 5 bases short, with 16 bases between. CDR3 sequence: CAISRPGDANEQYF. CDR3 sequence (DNA): TGTGCCATCAGTAGACCGGGCGACGCCAACGAGCAGTACTTC.

Ten or more counts support this clonotype. The CDR3 DNA sequence: TGTGCCAGCAGCCTAACTAGCGGGAGGTCAGATACGCAGTATTTT. It encodes CASSLTSGRSDTQYF. The chain couples TRBV6-1 to TRBJ2-3, with 12 bases aligning to TRBD2. With V trimmed by 6 bases and J by 4 bases, 5 bases remained unmatched. Germline values: CDR1 MNHNS, CDR2 SASEGT. The length of the CDR3 is 15 residues.

The chain couples TRBV28 to TRBJ2-3, with TRBD1 as a possible D gene (6 bases). V gave up 4 bases and J gave up 0 bases, with 11 bases separating them. Germline V CDR1 and CDR2: MDHEN, SYDVKM. The CDR3 runs to 15 residues. CDR3 amino acids: CASSSNRESTDTQYF. The CDR3 coding sequence is TGTGCCAGCAGTTCGAACAGGGAGAGCACAGATACGCAGTATTTT.

This clonotype was counted only a few times. V gene TRBV10-3 combines with J gene TRBJ2-7; D is tentatively TRBD1 or TRBD2 (5 bases each). V was shortened by 11 bases and J by 6 bases, with 20 bases between the two germline ends. This CDR3 comprises 13 residues. The germline CDR1 and CDR2 sequences are ENHRY and SYGVKD. Written as DNA, the CDR3 is TGTGCCCATCGGGACGGCCCGCTTGCCGAGCAGTACTTC. It specifies CAHRDGPLAEQYF.

The J gene is TRBJ2-5, the V gene TRBV29-1, with no clear D. The germline CDR1 and CDR2 sequences are SQVTM and ANQGSEA. The CDR3 runs 11 residues. Trimming took 4 bases from V and 9 from J, leaving 12 bases between them. CDR3 coding DNA: TGCAGCGTTGTCCCTCCGGTGCCCCAGTACTTC. Translated: CSVVPPVPQYF.

The chain recombines TRBV6-5 with TRBJ2-5, with TRBD2 matching 15 bases. Losses at the gene ends were 1 base for V and 5 bases for J; bases not matched to a gene: 8. The CDR3 extends over 18 amino acids. Germline values: CDR1 MNHEY, CDR2 SVGAGI. As DNA, the CDR3 is TGTGCCAGCAGTTACTGGATCCCGGGACTAGCGGGAGGCGAGACCCAGTACTTC. This encodes CASSYWIPGLAGGETQYF.

This chain uses TRBV29-1 with TRBJ2-1; 11 bases are shared with TRBD2. Germline loops: CDR1 SQVTM, CDR2 ANQGSEA. This CDR3 has 14 residues. V shed 4 bases and J 7 bases; nucleotides not matched to a gene: 6. For the CDR3, the DNA is TGCAGCGTTGTCCGGCTAGCGGGAGGTAATGAGCAGTTCTTC. It yields the protein CSVVRLAGGNEQFF.

CDR3 region: CASSYWLFGSNTEAFF. CDR3 nucleotides: TGTGCCAGCAGTTACTGGCTGTTCGGATCAAACACTGAAGCTTTCTTT. The rearrangement links TRBV6-5 to TRBJ1-1; D uncertain. Germline V gene lookup returns CDR1 MNHEY and CDR2 SVGAGI. The V and J ends lost 1 base and 2 bases respectively, with 14 bases between them. The CDR3 consists of 16 residues.

This clonotype occurred a few times. V usage is TRBV6-6 and J usage is TRBJ2-3; D unclear. Looked up from germline, CDR1 is MNHNY and CDR2 is SVGAGI (reference sequence). With 0 bases removed from V and 5 bases from J, the gap between germline ends came to 6 bases. There are 13 residues in the CDR3. CDR3 protein: CASSYSSGDTQYF. The CDR3 DNA sequence: TGTGCCAGCAGTTACTCGTCGGGAGATACGCAGTATTTT.

This clonotype turned up a few times. In nucleotides, the CDR3 is TGTGCCAGTAGAGGACGAGGGACAGGGAACACCGGGGAGCTGTTTTTT. It specifies CASRGRGTGNTGELFF. This chain uses TRBV19 with TRBJ2-2; 8 positions agree with TRBD1. Trimming cost V 6 bases and J 1 base; bases outside gene matches: 7. The CDR3 totals 16 residues. Germline V gene lookup returns CDR1 LNHDA and CDR2 SQIVND (reference sequence).